This T cell receptor beta chain stems from a study of blood T cell repertoires in COVID-19. Study-wide context: Spain, Italy and the United States supplied samples that represented acute and convalescent COVID-19.

Germline-derived CDR1 and CDR2 are SGHTA and FQGNSA. This CDR3 is built from 14 residues. Trimming removed 8 bases at V and 5 bases at J, with 15 bases between. In the authors' methods: Reference gene primers were amplified, and this amplification served to estimate nucleated cell counts. Profiled with immunoSEQ multiplex PCR; TCRdb holds only in-frame clones, not every one. V and J calls and clone size come straight from that table; D and trimming were deduced from the DNA. The sample has about 240,000 clones; approximately 86% are singletons. Sequenced material: peripheral blood. This TCR was sampled from an older woman with active or convalescent COVID-19. This sequence joins TRBV7-2 and TRBJ2-2; D not certain. The CDR3 reads CASHFGGRTGELFF. CDR3 DNA: TGTGCCAGCCACTTCGGCGGTAGGACCGGGGAGCTGTTTTTT. Full variable domain (remainder filled in from reference TRBV7-2 and TRBJ2-2): GAGVSQSPSNKVTEKGKDVELRCDPISGHTALYWYRQSLGQGLEFLIYFQGNSAPDKSGLPSDRFSAERTGGSVSTLTIQRTQQEDSAVYLCASHFGGRTGELFFGEGSRLTVL.